This T cell receptor beta chain came from a study of molecular identifiers for immune sequencing clone quantification. The CDR3 spans 12 residues. Trimming shortened V by 6 bases and J by 6 bases, and 12 bases separated the two germline ends. CDR1 and CDR2 from the germline V gene are MDHEN and SYDVKM. On this clonotype: A much larger clonotype is one base distant, so this may be a read error.

One entry per CDR3 protein, called by TCRdb with MiXCR from the PCR reads. The data show under 650,000 distinct CDR3 sequences, just under 20% seen once. This TCR was recovered from a human donor in good health. Some libraries in this study had Jurkat cell RNA spiked in. Sequencing was performed on naive CD8+ T cells from blood, with Jurkat cell RNA spiked in. The subset was: FACS-sorted CD8+CD4-CCR7+CD45RA+ naive T cells. This sequence joins TRBV28 and TRBJ2-7, with D uncertain. The CDR3 nucleotides read TGTGCCAGCAGCCACACGATTTGCGAGCAGTACTTC. Translation: CASSHTICEQYF. The entire variable domain, with the rest obtained from reference TRBV28 and TRBJ2-7, is as follows: DVKVTQSSRYLVKRTGEKVFLECVQDMDHENMFWYRQDPGLGLRLIYFSYDVKMKEKGDIPEGYSVSREKKERFSLILESASTNQTSMYLCASSHTICEQYFGPGTRLTVT.